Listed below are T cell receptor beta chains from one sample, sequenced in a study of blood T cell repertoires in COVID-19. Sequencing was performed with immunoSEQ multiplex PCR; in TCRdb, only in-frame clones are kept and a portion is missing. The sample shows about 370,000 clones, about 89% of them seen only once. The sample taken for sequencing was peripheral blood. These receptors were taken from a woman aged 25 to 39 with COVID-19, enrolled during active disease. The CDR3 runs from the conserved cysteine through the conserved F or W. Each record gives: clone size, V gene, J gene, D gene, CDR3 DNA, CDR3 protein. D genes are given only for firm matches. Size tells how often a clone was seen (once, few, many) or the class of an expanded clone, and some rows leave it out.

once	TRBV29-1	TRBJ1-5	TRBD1	TGCAGCGTTGCCAGGGGGACCAATCAGCCCCAGCATTTT	CSVARGTNQPQHF
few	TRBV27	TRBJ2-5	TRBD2	TGTGCCAGCAGACCTCTCCGGGCGGGGGAGCAAGAGACCCAGTACTTC	CASRPLRAGEQETQYF
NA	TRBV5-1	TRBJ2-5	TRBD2	TGCGCCAGCAGCCAGCAGCGGGGGAGGGTGGAGACCCAGTACTTC	CASSQQRGRVETQYF
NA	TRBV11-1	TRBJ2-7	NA	TGTGCCAGCAGCTTAGGGGTTGGAGCCAACTACGAGCAGTACTTC	CASSLGVGANYEQYF
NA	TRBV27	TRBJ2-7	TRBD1	TGTGCCAGCAGTCCTCCCCCAGGGGGAGCACCCTACGAGCAGTACTTC	CASSPPPGGAPYEQYF
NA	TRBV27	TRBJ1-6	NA	TGTGCCAGCGCCCCGTCGGCAGGGGACGGTGGTTCACCCCTCCACTTT	CASAPSAGDGGSPLHF
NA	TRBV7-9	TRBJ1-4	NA	TGTGCCAGCAGCCTTAATGAAAAACTGTTTTTT	CASSLNEKLFF
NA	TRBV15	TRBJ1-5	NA	TGTGCCACCAGCAGAGACCTAGGAGCGAACCTACAGCCCCAGCATTTT	CATSRDLGANLQPQHF
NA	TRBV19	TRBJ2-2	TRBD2	TGTGCCAGTAATTCTAGGGGACTAGCGGTGACGAACACCGGGGAGCTGTTTTTT	CASNSRGLAVTNTGELFF
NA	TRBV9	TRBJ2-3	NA	TGTGCCAGCAGCGTAAGGGGGCGGGGAGATACGCAGTATTTT	CASSVRGRGDTQYF
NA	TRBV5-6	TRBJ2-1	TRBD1	TGTGCCAGCAGCTTTACGGACAGGGAGATATACAATGAGCAGTTCTTC	CASSFTDREIYNEQFF
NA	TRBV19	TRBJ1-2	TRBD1	TGTGCCAGTAGTATCCAGGGACAGGGGGCGCGGAGCTACACCTTC	CASSIQGQGARSYTF
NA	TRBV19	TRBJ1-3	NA	TGTGCCAGTAGTTACGGGGTAGGGAACACCATATATTTT	CASSYGVGNTIYF
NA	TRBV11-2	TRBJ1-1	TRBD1	TGTGCCAGCAGCTTAGTTCTCCGAGTCGGCAGGGGGGTCACTGAAGCTTTCTTT	CASSLVLRVGRGVTEAFF
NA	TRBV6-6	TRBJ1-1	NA	TGTGCCAGCATTCTCACCCCACAACTGAACACTGAAGCTTTCTTT	CASILTPQLNTEAFF
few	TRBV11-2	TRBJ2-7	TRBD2	TGTGCCAGCAGCTTAGTAGGGGCGGGGGGAGAGCAGTACTTC	CASSLVGAGGEQYF
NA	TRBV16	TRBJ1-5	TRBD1	TGTGCCAGCAGCCAGTCGGGACAGCTCAATCAGCCCCAGCATTTT	CASSQSGQLNQPQHF
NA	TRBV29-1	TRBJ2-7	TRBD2	TGCAGCGTTGAAGGGGGGGGAAGTGCGTACGAGCAGTACTTC	CSVEGGGSAYEQYF
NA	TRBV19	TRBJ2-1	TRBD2	TGTGCCAGTAGTATCAGACTAGCGGGGAGCTACAATGAGCAGTTCTTC	CASSIRLAGSYNEQFF
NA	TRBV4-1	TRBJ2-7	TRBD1	TGCGCCAGCAGCCCGGGACAGGGGGGCTCCTACGAGCAGTACTTC	CASSPGQGGSYEQYF
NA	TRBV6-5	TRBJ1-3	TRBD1	TGTGCCAGCAGACCCGGACAGGGGGGAAACACCATATATTTT	CASRPGQGGNTIYF
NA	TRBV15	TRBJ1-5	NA	TGTGCCACCAGCAGAGGATCGGTTTTGGGCAGGCCCTTGACATCGTACCAGCATTTT	CATSRGSVLGRPLTSYQHF
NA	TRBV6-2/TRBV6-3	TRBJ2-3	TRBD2	TGTGCCAGCAGTTACTCGAGACTAGCGGGAGGGAAAGAGTGGACAGATACGCAGTATTTT	CASSYSRLAGGKEWTDTQYF
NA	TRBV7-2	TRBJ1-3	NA	TGTGCCAGCAGCTTGGCCCCAGGAAACACCATATATTTT	CASSLAPGNTIYF
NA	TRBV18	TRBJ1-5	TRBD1	TGTGCCAGCTCCCAGGGGGGAGATCAGCCCCAGCATTTT	CASSQGGDQPQHF
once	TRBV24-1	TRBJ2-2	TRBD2	TGTGCCACCAGTGGGTCGGGACTAGCGAACACCGGGGAGCTGTTTTTT	CATSGSGLANTGELFF
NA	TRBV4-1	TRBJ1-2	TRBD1	TGCGCCAGCAGCCAAGGGACAGGGTGGACCTATGGCTACACCTTC	CASSQGTGWTYGYTF
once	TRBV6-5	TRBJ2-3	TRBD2	TGTGCCAGCAGTTACGCGGGGGCAGATACGCAGTATTTT	CASSYAGADTQYF
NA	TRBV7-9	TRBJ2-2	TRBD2	TGTGCCAGCAGTCCCACTAGCGAATACACCGGGGAGCTGTTTTTT	CASSPTSEYTGELFF
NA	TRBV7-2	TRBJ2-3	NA	TGTGCCAGCAGCTATTATAGGTTGGGGGGGGGCCAGAAAGTTCGCACGCAGTATTTT	CASSYYRLGGGQKVRTQYF
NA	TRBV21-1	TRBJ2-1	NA	TGTGCCAGCAGGCCTCCAGGTTCCAATGAGCAGTTCTTC	CASRPPGSNEQFF
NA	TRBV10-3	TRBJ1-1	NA	TGTGCCATCAGTGAGTCGCGGTTCGAAGCTTTCTTT	CAISESRFEAFF
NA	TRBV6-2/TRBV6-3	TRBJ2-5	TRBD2	TGTGCCAGCAGTTCCTTAGCGGGGGGACATCAAGAGACCCAGTACTTC	CASSSLAGGHQETQYF
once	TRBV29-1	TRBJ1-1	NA	TGCAGCGTTGAAGATTGGCCCAACACTGAAGCTTTCTTT	CSVEDWPNTEAFF
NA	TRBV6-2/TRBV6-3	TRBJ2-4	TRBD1	TGTGCCAGCAGTGCAGGGGACAGGGGGCTAGCCAAAAACATTCAGTACTTC	CASSAGDRGLAKNIQYF
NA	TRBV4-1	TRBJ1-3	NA	TGCGCCAGCAGCCAAGTGGCGGATTCAGGAAACACCATATATTTT	CASSQVADSGNTIYF
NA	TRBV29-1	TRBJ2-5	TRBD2	TGCAGCGTCGTCGGGGCGGGAGGGAGCTATAACACGGAGACCCAGTACTTC	CSVVGAGGSYNTETQYF
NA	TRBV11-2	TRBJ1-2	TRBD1	TGTGCCAGCAGCTCCGTGACAGGGAGGTCGGCTAACTATGGCTACACCTTC	CASSSVTGRSANYGYTF
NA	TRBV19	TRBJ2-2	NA	TGTGCCAGTAGTATCTCCCCTAGGACCGGGGAGCTGTTTTTT	CASSISPRTGELFF
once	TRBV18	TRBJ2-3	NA	TGTGCCAGCTCACCTCAGGAGGGGTATATCCCCACAGATACGCAGTATTTT	CASSPQEGYIPTDTQYF
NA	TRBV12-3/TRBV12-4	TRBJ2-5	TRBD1	TGTGCCAGCAGACCTACAGGGGGGGAGACCCAGTACTTC	CASRPTGGETQYF
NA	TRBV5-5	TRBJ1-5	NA	TGTGCCAGCAGCTTGGACGGTAATCAGCCCCAGCATTTT	CASSLDGNQPQHF
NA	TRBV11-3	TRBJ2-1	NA	TGTGCCAGCAGCTTCGGGGGCAATGAGCAGTTCTTC	CASSFGGNEQFF
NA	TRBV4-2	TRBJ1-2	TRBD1	TGTGCCAGCAGCCAAGACCCGGGACAGGGGGGTGGCTACACCTTC	CASSQDPGQGGGYTF
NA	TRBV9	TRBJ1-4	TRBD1	TGTGCCAGCAGCGCTTCTATGAGACAGGGATCTAATGAAAAACTGTTTTTT	CASSASMRQGSNEKLFF
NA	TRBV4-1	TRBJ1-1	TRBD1	TGCGCCAGCAGCCAGCCGACAGGGAAGGGGAACACTGAAGCTTTCTTT	CASSQPTGKGNTEAFF
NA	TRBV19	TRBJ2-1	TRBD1	TGTGCCAGTATGCCCTACGGGACAGGGGGCCATGAGCAGTTCTTC	CASMPYGTGGHEQFF
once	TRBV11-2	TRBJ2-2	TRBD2	TGTGCCAGCAGCGGAAGGACTAGCGGGCACACCGGGGAGCTGTTTTTT	CASSGRTSGHTGELFF
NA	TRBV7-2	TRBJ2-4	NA	TGTGCCAGCAGCATAGGGGGACTAAGCGCCAAAAACATTCAGTACTTC	CASSIGGLSAKNIQYF
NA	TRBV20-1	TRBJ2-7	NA	TGCAGTGCTAGTACGGGATCCTACGAGCAGTACTTC	CSASTGSYEQYF
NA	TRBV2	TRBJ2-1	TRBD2	TGTGCCACCCGTCCGGGACTAGCGGGGGGAGACAATGAGCAGTTCTTC	CATRPGLAGGDNEQFF
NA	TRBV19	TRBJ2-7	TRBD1	TGTGCCAGTAGTGCGGACAGGACCCCTTTCTACGAGCAGTACTTC	CASSADRTPFYEQYF
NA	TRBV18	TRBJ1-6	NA	TGTGCCAGCTCACCGGGAGGGGAAGGTTCACCCCTCCACTTT	CASSPGGEGSPLHF
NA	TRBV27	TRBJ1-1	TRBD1	TGTGCCAGCAGCCTCTCCGGGACAGGGAACACTGAAGCTTTCTTT	CASSLSGTGNTEAFF